Detailed here is one T cell receptor beta chain. V shed 0 bases and J shed 4 bases, with 4 bases lying between them. This CDR3 comprises 12 residues. The germline V gene has CDR1 PRHDT and CDR2 FYEKMQ (reference sequence). This entry is derived from a study of blood T cell repertoires in COVID-19. Whole-study context: T cells, B-cell-depleted T cells, or PBMCs provided the cDNA or gDNA that served as material.

Using immunoSEQ multiplex PCR, the repertoire was profiled, and TCRdb retains in-frame clones only, with some absent. The repertoire holds about 190,000 clones, around 80% seen once, with 2.5% to 3.5% in the top ten. Sequenced sample: peripheral blood. The V and J genes are TRBV13 and TRBJ2-7; D call uncertain. The sequence derives from a woman of 80 years or more with active or convalescent COVID-19. This CDR3 reads CASSLGGYEQYF. The CDR3 DNA sequence: TGTGCCAGCAGCTTAGGCGGGTACGAGCAGTACTTC.